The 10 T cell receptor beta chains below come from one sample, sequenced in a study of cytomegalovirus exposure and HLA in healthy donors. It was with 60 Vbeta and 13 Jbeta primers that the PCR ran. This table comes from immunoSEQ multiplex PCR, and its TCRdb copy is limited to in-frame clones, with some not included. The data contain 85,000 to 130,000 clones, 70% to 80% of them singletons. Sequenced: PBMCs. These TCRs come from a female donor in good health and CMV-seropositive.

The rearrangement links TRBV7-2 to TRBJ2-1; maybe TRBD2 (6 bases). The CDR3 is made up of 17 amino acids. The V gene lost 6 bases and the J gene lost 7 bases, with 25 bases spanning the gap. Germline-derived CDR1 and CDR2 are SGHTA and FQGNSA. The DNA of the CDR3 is TGTGCCAGCAGTCCACCCGGCGGGCTAGCGAAACGTAATGAGCAGTTCTTC. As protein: CASSPPGGLAKRNEQFF.

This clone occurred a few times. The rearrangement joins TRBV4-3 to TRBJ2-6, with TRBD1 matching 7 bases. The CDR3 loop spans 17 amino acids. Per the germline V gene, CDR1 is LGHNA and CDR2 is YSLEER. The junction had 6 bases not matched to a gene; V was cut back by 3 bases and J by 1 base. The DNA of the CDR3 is TGCGCCAGCAGCCACCTACAGGGGCGGTCTGGGGCCAACGTCCTGACTTTC. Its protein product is CASSHLQGRSGANVLTF.

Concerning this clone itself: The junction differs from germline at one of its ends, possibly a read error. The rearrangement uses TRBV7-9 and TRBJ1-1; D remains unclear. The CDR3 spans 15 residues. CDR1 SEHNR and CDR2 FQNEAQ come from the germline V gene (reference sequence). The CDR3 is CSSSHRPRENTEAFF. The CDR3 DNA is TGTTCCAGCAGCCATCGACCGAGGGAAAACACTGAAGCTTTCTTT.

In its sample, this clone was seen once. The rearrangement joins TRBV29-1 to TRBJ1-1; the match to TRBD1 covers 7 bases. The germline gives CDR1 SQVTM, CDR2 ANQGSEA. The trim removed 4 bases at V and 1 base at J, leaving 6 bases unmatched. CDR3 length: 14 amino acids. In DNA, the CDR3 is TGCAGCGTTGTCAACAGGGGATCGAACACTGAAGCTTTCTTT. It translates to CSVVNRGSNTEAFF.

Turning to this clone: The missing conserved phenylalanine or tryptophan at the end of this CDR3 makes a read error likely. The CDR3 region is CASSPPGIGDYGYTL. The CDR3, as DNA: TGTGCCAGCAGCCCCCCAGGAATTGGAGACTATGGCTACACCCTC. The rearrangement uses TRBV5-4 and TRBJ1-2, with unresolved D. The V end was cut by 4 bases, the J end by 3 bases, with 16 bases between. The CDR3 length is 15 residues. Germline-derived CDR1 and CDR2 are SGHNT and YYREEE (reference sequence).

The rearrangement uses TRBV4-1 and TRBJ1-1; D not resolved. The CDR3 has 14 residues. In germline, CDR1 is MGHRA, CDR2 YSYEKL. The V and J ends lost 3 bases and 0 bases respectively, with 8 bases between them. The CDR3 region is CASSHPVMNTEAFF. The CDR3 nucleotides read TGCGCCAGCAGCCACCCAGTCATGAACACTGAAGCTTTCTTT.

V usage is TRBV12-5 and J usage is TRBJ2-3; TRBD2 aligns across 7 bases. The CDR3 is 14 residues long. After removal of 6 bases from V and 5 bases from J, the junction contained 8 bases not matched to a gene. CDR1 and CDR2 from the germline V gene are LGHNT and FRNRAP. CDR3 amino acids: CASGGGTNRDTQYF. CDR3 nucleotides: TGTGCTAGTGGGGGGGGGACCAACCGAGATACGCAGTATTTT.

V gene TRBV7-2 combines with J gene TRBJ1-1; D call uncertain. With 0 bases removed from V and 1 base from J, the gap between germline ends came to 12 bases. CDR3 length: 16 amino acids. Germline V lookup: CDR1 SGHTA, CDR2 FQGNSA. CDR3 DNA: TGTGCCAGCAGCTTAGCGGGTGGAGGATGGAACACTGAAGCTTTCTTT. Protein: CASSLAGGGWNTEAFF.

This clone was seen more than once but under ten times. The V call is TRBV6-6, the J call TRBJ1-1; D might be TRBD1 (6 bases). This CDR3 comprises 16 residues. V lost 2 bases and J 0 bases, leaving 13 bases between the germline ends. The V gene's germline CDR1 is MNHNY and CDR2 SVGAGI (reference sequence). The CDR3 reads CASSYGPQGMNTEAFF. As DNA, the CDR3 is TGTGCCAGCAGTTACGGGCCACAGGGAATGAACACTGAAGCTTTCTTT.

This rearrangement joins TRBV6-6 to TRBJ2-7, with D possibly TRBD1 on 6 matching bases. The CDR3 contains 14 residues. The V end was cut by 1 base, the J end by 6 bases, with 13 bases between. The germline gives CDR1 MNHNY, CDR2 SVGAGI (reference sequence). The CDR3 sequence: CASSYFGRGSEQYF. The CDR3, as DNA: TGTGCCAGCAGTTACTTTGGTAGGGGGAGCGAGCAGTACTTC.